This T cell receptor beta chain was observed in a study of T cells in Graves' hyperthyroidism and ophthalmopathy. Authors of the study amplified TCR beta CDR3 regions from RNA transcripts. HTBI primers were the set used in a first-round RT-PCR of the TCR CDR3. Using its own MiXCR run on the multiplex PCR reads, TCRdb lists one record per CDR3 protein. Of 300,000 to 400,000 distinct CDR3 sequences listed, approximately 18% are singletons. Only a few counts were recorded for this clonotype. The antigen is unknown. V was pared by 4 bases and J by 4 bases, with 7 bases between. The V gene's germline CDR1 is MDHEN and CDR2 SYDVKM. This CDR3 contains 12 residues. The study defined stable Graves' hyperthyroidism as no ophthalmopathy progression within 18 months. Diagnoses used clinical symptoms, serum thyroxine and TRAb, thyroid ultrasound and orbital computed tomography. Roughly 10 ml of fresh peripheral blood supplied the PBMCs.

Study-wide results and caveats: Most thyroid clonotypes with frequency above 0.001 were detected in blood.

V and J are TRBV28 and TRBJ1-2; D unresolved. This sequence was found in a woman aged 50 to 60 with Graves' hyperthyroidism. The specimen was blood. The CDR3 is CASSSQTYGYTF. The CDR3 DNA sequence: TGTGCCAGCAGTTCTCAGACCTATGGCTACACCTTC.